Many counts were recorded for the clone carrying this TCR beta chain. The sample is drawn from a study of early T cells in non-severe SARS-CoV-2 infection. Unique molecular identifiers were added to individual cDNA molecules. TCRdb reanalysed the 5' RACE reads using MiXCR and keeps one entry per CDR3 protein. Of tens of thousands of distinct CDR3 sequences in the sample, less than 7% were seen once. Trimming removed 0 bases from V and 4 bases from J; junction bases left unmatched: 9. The CDR3 runs to 16 residues. The germline CDR1 and CDR2 sequences are GTSNPN and SVGIG (reference sequence). The sample here was whole blood, taken at baseline. This chain links TRBV30 with TRBJ2-7, with 10 bases matching TRBD2. This TCR was recovered from an adult who was a healthcare worker with PCR-confirmed SARS-CoV-2 infection or an uninfected control (not recorded which). The CDR3 sequence is CAWSVWLAGVTYEQYF. The CDR3 DNA reads as TGTGCCTGGAGTGTATGGCTAGCGGGAGTTACATACGAGCAGTACTTC.